This T cell receptor (beta chain) stems from a study of T cells in tumors after PD-1 blockade. The overall study: Patients had no prior checkpoint blockade, systemic immunosuppressants, or anti-cancer therapy within 4 weeks. Some patients also took daily vismodegib 150 mg during anti-PD-1 treatment. On average, peripheral blood gave roughly 110,000 TCR templates and about 34,000 unique clonotypes.

V was clipped by 2 bases and J by 7 bases; unmatched bases: 8. The CDR3 is made up of 14 amino acids. From germline, CDR1 is SGHDT and CDR2 YYEEEE. TCRdb keeps only in-frame clones here, not all; method: immunoSEQ multiplex PCR. The sample records tens of thousands of clones, about four fifths being singletons. V usage is TRBV5-6 and J usage is TRBJ1-2; 7 positions match TRBD1. The TCR sequence derives from a human donor with basal cell carcinoma. Source: PBMCs, taken before anti-PD-1 treatment. The CDR3 nucleotides are TGTGCCAGCAGCTTTGACAGGGAAGGCGGTGGCTACACCTTC. Its translation: CASSFDREGGGYTF.